The T cell receptor beta chain described here comes from a study of HIV-infected children after antiretroviral therapy interruption (dated by TCRdb to the late 2010s). Study-wide context: The study included eight children, four on planned treatment interruption and four on continuous treatment, and all eight had a CD4+ count above 500 and a viral load below 50 copies/ml. In the interruption arm, samples were obtained at week 0, week 12, end of interruption (week 24 or 48), and about 3 years after study end. In the continuous-treatment arm, samples from corresponding weeks 0, 48 and 150 were analyzed. Most participating children had recorded exposure to EBV and CMV. Alongside thymic output measurements, TCR repertoires of children on planned treatment interruption were compared with TCR repertoires of children on continuous antiretroviral treatment. The interruption group had a median age of about 8.9 years, compared with over 7 years in the continuous treatment group. Here is what the overall study found, with its caveats: In naive CD4+ repertoires of PTI patients, CDR3 sharing between time points fell after interruption began; many sequences were shared between end of interruption and 3 years later. An increase in the naive CD4+ Gini coefficient was observed by the end of treatment interruption, suggesting clonal expansion, and a return to baseline was observed by 3 years. The low number of patients is regarded as a limitation, and the data should be interpreted with caution. The sorted CD45RA+ naive cells might contain minor non-naive CD45RA+ populations, such as EMRA or stem memory cells.

The meaning of the sample's treatment or condition label: PENTA 11 planned treatment interruption arm or continuous ART arm. Children from the United Kingdom aged 2 to 15 years who had been given at least three-drug ART for at least 24 weeks were enrolled as participants. Cryopreserved PBMCs with at least 5 million viable cells were required; a handful of candidate patients were excluded for low viable PBMC yield. Naive CD4+ CD45RA+ CD45RO- T cells were FACS-sorted from thawed PBMCs on a FACSAria III cell sorter. Sorted cells were fixed, and RNA was extracted using the RNeasy FFPE kit followed by the RNeasy Micro kit. The library was made by 3' RACE. To correct PCR amplification bias, TCR libraries were generated from RNA with a 3' RACE protocol that used unique molecular identifiers. As many as 12 amplicon libraries were pooled and then sequenced on an Illumina MiSeq using v2 2x250 paired-end chemistry. In the authors' own workflow: Decombinator was used to process the reads, assigning V and J genes and CDR3 and applying barcode-based correction of errors and PCR bias. Before the Gini coefficient was calculated with the R ineq package, repertoires were subsampled to the same depth. Three approaches were used to assess CDR3 similarity: GLIPH, Hamming distance and a shared triplet metric. TCRdb itself trimmed the public reads at Q25 with fastp, ran MiXCR and retained productive beta chains. CDR3 protein sequences are deduplicated, and each keeps its most common genes and DNA. These V and J calls rely on TCRdb rather than the paper's analysis. The sample table records around 50,000 distinct CDR3 sequences; approximately 4.3% of these occur just once. 0.6% to 0.85% of the sample comes from the top ten.

CDR1 SGDLS and CDR2 YYNGEE are derived from the germline V gene. Trimming takes 0 bases from V and 0 bases from J, and the germline ends sit 3 bases apart. Its CDR3 holds 13 amino acids, cysteine through phenylalanine. CDR3 DNA only is kept here, 39 bases in frame from base 1. Worth noting for this clonotype: The antigen it binds to is not known. No much larger clone is present one base from it, and per-base qualities are unavailable.

The clonotype was recovered from a pool of human donors with HIV. The chain uses TRBV9 and TRBJ1-2; too little of a D gene remains to name it. This material consisted of CD45RA+ CD4+ T cells from PBMCs, pooled from several time points, taken from a donor given antiretroviral therapy, either interrupted or continuous. The sample's cell subset or site, from its label and the paper: naive CD4+ CD45RA+ CD45RO- T cells. The DNA sequence is TGTGCCAGCAGCGTAGGCGCTAACTATGGCTACACCTTC. Translated, this is CASSVGANYGYTF.